This T cell receptor (beta chain) was recovered during a study of HIV-infected patients and healthy controls. Trimming pared 4 bases from V and 2 bases from J, leaving 5 bases between. In germline, CDR1 is SNHLY, CDR2 FYNNEI. This CDR3 contains 12 residues. This clonotype rates as medium-sized. No cell fractionation was done, so the repertoire covers all unsorted peripheral blood T cells. Alpha and beta constant-region primers primed reverse transcription of approximately 0.55 ug RNA. Each of the alpha and beta chains got its own library through chain-specific third strand synthesis with indices. TCRdb used MiXCR to reprocess the 5' RACE reads, holding one entry per CDR3 protein. Here the sample spans roughly 3,500 distinct CDR3 sequences, 20% to 25% being singletons.

The chain has TRBV2 and TRBJ1-1; no reliable D call. This clonotype was obtained from an adult with HIV infection. The sequencing here drew on blood, taken before antiretroviral therapy. CDR3 amino acids: CASSGTNTEAFF. DNA of the CDR3: TGTGCCAGCAGTGGAACTAACACTGAAGCTTTCTTT.